The text below deals with one TCR beta chain. The germline CDR1 and CDR2 sequences are SNHLY and FYNNEI. V lost 6 bases and J 7 bases, leaving 19 bases between the germline ends. CDR3 size: 16 residues. The sample comes from a study of brain T cells in children with intractable seizures. Profiled with immunoSEQ multiplex PCR; TCRdb holds only in-frame clones, not every one. Of approximately 40,000 clones listed, 90% are singletons. This clonotype was sampled from a girl aged 2-10 years with tuberous sclerosis and intractable seizures. This sequence joins TRBV2 and TRBJ1-6; tentative D call: TRBD1 (5 bases). This sample comprised peripheral blood, obtained at surgery. Here the CDR3 reads CASSPAGRAKNSPLHF. In nucleotides, the CDR3 is TGTGCCAGCAGCCCCGCTGGCAGGGCTAAAAATTCACCCCTCCACTTT.